The clone carrying this T cell receptor (beta chain) was detected a few times. The antigen is unknown. These data come from a study of metastatic and nonmetastatic thyroid tumors. Across the whole study: Samples came from malignant and benign thyroid patients, and repertoires were compared across blood and tumor or nodule tissue.

The study's findings and limits: As reported, TCR beta diversity in blood and tumor was significantly higher in malignant thyroid tumors than in benign nodules.

The CDR3 extends over 16 amino acids. The junction had 6 bases not matched to a gene; V was cut back by 4 bases and J by 1 base. Patients underwent thyroid surgery, and none had received any treatment before it. Per the authors' pipeline: Clinicopathological groups supplied CDR3 differences that were used to build a distant-metastasis classifier for papillary thyroid cancer. TCRdb reanalyzed the PCR reads via MiXCR. TCRdb, not the authors, supplied the V and J calls. Of tens of thousands of clones listed, roughly a third were seen once; the top ten hold 25% to 35%. What was sequenced was tumor tissue. The sequence came from a female donor with papillary thyroid cancer or a benign thyroid nodule (not recorded which). Some clones in this sample may be carry-over from other donors' samples. This sequence joins TRBV12-3 or TRBV12-4 and TRBJ2-7; 11 nucleotides align to TRBD2. CDR3 protein: CASSWMTSGDSYEQYF. As DNA, the CDR3 is TGTGCCAGCAGTTGGATGACTAGCGGGGATTCCTACGAGCAGTACTTC.